This T cell receptor beta chain was sequenced for a study of blood T cell repertoires in COVID-19. Study-wide background: In each case, the material was cDNA or gDNA derived from T cells, B-cell-depleted T cells, or PBMCs.

Participant-reported clinical history was the basis for cohort assignment. Recovery among Cohort 3 donors was established by two negative PCRs, clearance, or symptom resolution. Trimming removed 3 bases at V and 1 base at J, with 12 bases between. The length of the CDR3 is 15 residues. The germline CDR1 and CDR2 sequences are SEHNR and FQNEAQ (reference sequence). In the original processing: Reference gene primers were amplified, and this amplification served to estimate nucleated cell counts. Data came from immunoSEQ multiplex PCR; TCRdb stores just in-frame clones and leaves some out. For V, J and clone size, that table is used; D and trimming come from the DNA. The sample has 140,000 to 150,000 clones; 80% to 90% are singletons.

This clonotype was obtained from a middle-aged man who had recovered from COVID-19. The rearrangement joins TRBV7-9 to TRBJ1-1; tentatively, D is TRBD1 (6 bases). Sequences were obtained from PBMCs or T cells enriched from blood (not recorded which). DNA for the CDR3: TGTGCCAGCAGCTTGTCTGACAGGACGAACACTGAAGCTTTCTTT. Amino acids: CASSLSDRTNTEAFF.